This passage covers 22 T cell receptor beta chains from one sample sequenced in a study of T cells in Graves' hyperthyroidism and ophthalmopathy. It was RNA transcripts that yielded the amplified TCR beta CDR3 regions. The HTBI primer set was used in a first-round RT-PCR of the TCR CDR3. TCRdb reprocessed the multiplex PCR reads with MiXCR, giving one entry per CDR3 protein. The sample lists around 450,000 distinct CDR3 sequences; 15% to 18% were seen once. Sequencing was done on a sample of blood. These receptors all stem from a woman younger than 30 with Graves' hyperthyroidism.

The sample holds one count of this clonotype. The chain employs TRBV12-3 or TRBV12-4 and TRBJ2-2, with 11 positions matching TRBD2. This CDR3 contains 16 residues. The V and J ends lost 5 bases and 6 bases, in that order; junction bases with no gene match: 8. Here the CDR3 reads CASSPLAGEGAGELFF. CDR3 bases: TGTGCCAGCAGTCCACTAGCGGGGGAGGGGGCCGGGGAGCTGTTTTTT.

This clonotype turned up a few times. The rearrangement links TRBV5-1 to TRBJ2-1, with 7 bases aligning to TRBD1. Losses at the gene ends were 2 bases for V and 2 bases for J; bases not matched to a gene: 10. From germline, CDR1 is SGHRS and CDR2 YFSETQ. This CDR3 has 17 residues. This chain's CDR3 is CASSLQYRGVAYNEQFF. CDR3 DNA sequence: TGCGCCAGCAGCTTACAATACAGGGGAGTCGCCTACAATGAGCAGTTCTTC.

The chain is built from TRBV5-1 and TRBJ2-2; no reliable D call. This CDR3 has 15 residues. Trimming cost V 0 bases and J 3 bases, with 9 bases left between them. Per the germline V gene, CDR1 is SGHRS and CDR2 is YFSETQ. As DNA, the CDR3 is TGCGCCAGCAGCTTGGTACCCGAAGACACCGGGGAGCTGTTTTTT. It translates to CASSLVPEDTGELFF.

This clonotype turned up a few times. This chain connects TRBV4-1 to TRBJ2-5; 11 bases fit TRBD1. This CDR3 is 16 amino acids long. Trimming at V came to 1 base and at J to 1 base, leaving 2 bases not matched to a gene. Germline V CDR1 and CDR2: MGHRA, YSYEKL. The DNA for the CDR3 is TGCGCCAGCAGCCAAGCGGGGACAGGGGGCCAAGAGACCCAGTACTTC. It codes for CASSQAGTGGQETQYF.

This clonotype came up many times. The chain is built from TRBV18 and TRBJ1-2; D not certain. Deletions cut 1 base from V and 8 bases from J, with 11 bases between. The CDR3 is 13 amino acids. The V gene's germline CDR1 is KGHSH and CDR2 LQKENI. The CDR3: CASSPLGIGGYTF. DNA of the CDR3: TGTGCCAGCTCACCACTCGGGATTGGGGGCTACACCTTC.

The rearrangement links TRBV12-3 or TRBV12-4 to TRBJ2-2; 13 positions match TRBD2. The CDR3 has 19 amino acids. The V gene end was trimmed by 6 bases and the J gene end by 1 base; junction bases not matched to a gene: 11. DNA of the CDR3: TGTGCCAGCAGCCGTCGGGGGGGACTAGCGGGATTGAACACCGGGGAGCTGTTTTTT. Protein sequence: CASSRRGGLAGLNTGELFF.

The chain combines TRBV2 with TRBJ2-7; D gene uncertain. The V gene's germline CDR1 is SNHLY and CDR2 FYNNEI. The CDR3 sequence is 14 residues long. Trimming took 4 bases from V and 3 from J, leaving 13 bases between them. The CDR3 DNA is TGTGCCAGCAGTGCGTCGCTTGGGTTCTACGAGCAGTACTTC. This translates into CASSASLGFYEQYF.

This clonotype was observed many times. This chain uses TRBV30 with TRBJ1-6, with a tentative D call TRBD1 (5 bases). CDR3 size: 13 residues. Trimming pared 1 base from V and 7 bases from J, leaving 8 bases between. Germline CDR1 is GTSNPN and CDR2 is SVGIG (reference sequence). CDR3 nucleotides: TGTGCCTGGAGTGGACAGTTGAATTCACCCCTCCACTTT. Protein: CAWSGQLNSPLHF. The complete variable domain, with remaining parts taken from reference TRBV30 and TRBJ1-6, reads SQTIHQWPATLVQPVGSPLSLECTVEGTSNPNLYWYRQAAGRGLQLLFYSVGIGQISSEVPQNLSASRPQDRQFILSSKKLLLSDSGFYLCAWSGQLNSPLHFGNGTRLTVT.

Remarks on this clonotype: One base away lies a much larger clone, so this may be a sequencing read error. This sequence joins TRBV6-2 or TRBV6-3 and TRBJ2-5; D might be TRBD1 (5 bases). CDR3 size: 13 residues. The germline gives CDR1 MNHEY, CDR2 SVGEGT. The CDR3 reads CVSNPRVGETQYF. The CDR3 DNA reads TGTGTCAGCAACCCCAGGGTCGGCGAGACCCAGTACTTC.

This clonotype has ten or more counts. This chain joins TRBV5-6 and TRBJ1-1; D perhaps matches TRBD1 (5 bases). This CDR3 comprises 15 residues. Germline V lookup: CDR1 SGHDT, CDR2 YYEEEE. V lost 0 bases, J lost 1 base, and 10 bases lay in between. CDR3 sequence: CASSLVGGGNTEAFF. Here the CDR3 DNA reads TGTGCCAGCAGCTTGGTGGGGGGAGGGAACACTGAAGCTTTCTTT.

The chain joins TRBV4-1 to TRBJ2-7; tentatively, D is TRBD1 or TRBD2 (6 bases each). Trimming took 4 bases from V and 2 from J, leaving 15 bases between them. CDR1 MGHRA and CDR2 YSYEKL come from the germline V gene. The CDR3 length is 15 residues. The CDR3 region has the DNA TGCGCCAGCAGCCGGGAAGGAGGGGGTCCCTACGAGCAGTACTTC. Translated, it gives CASSREGGGPYEQYF.

This clonotype appeared a few times. This rearrangement joins TRBV29-1 to TRBJ1-1; D call uncertain. V shed 0 bases and J shed 7 bases, with 9 bases lying between them. The CDR3 consists of 12 residues. Germline V CDR1 and CDR2: SQVTM, ANQGSEA. DNA for the CDR3: TGCAGCGTTGAAGACAGACCCGATGAAGCTTTCTTT. This sequence encodes CSVEDRPDEAFF. Complete variable domain (other parts from reference TRBV29-1 and TRBJ1-1): SAVISQKPSRDICQRGTSLTIQCQVDSQVTMMFWYRQQPGQSLTLIATANQGSEATYESGFVIDKFPISRPNLTFSTLTVSNMSPEDSSIYLCSVEDRPDEAFFGQGTRLTVV.

At least ten counts were recorded for this clonotype. The chain recombines TRBV20-1 with TRBJ2-1; D gene unclear. The CDR3 contains 11 residues. V was trimmed by 7 bases and J by 6 bases, leaving 10 bases between them. CDR1 is DFQATT and CDR2 is SNEGSKA in the germline V gene (reference sequence). The CDR3, as DNA: TGCAGTGTGGTCCATCGCAATGAGCAGTTCTTC. Protein product: CSVVHRNEQFF.

This clonotype came up many times. The chain joins TRBV12-3 or TRBV12-4 to TRBJ2-7; D is unresolved. V was cut by 0 bases and J by 4 bases, with 10 bases left in between. There are 14 residues in the CDR3. The CDR3 protein is CASSLAPSGYEQYF. The DNA for the CDR3 is TGTGCCAGCAGTTTAGCGCCCTCGGGTTACGAGCAGTACTTC.

This clonotype was seen a single time. Since a much larger clone is just one base distant, this may be a read error. No conserved phenylalanine or tryptophan is present at the end of the CDR3, so a read error is the likely explanation. V is TRBV7-3 and J is TRBJ2-3; 9 nucleotides align to TRBD2. Germline CDR1 SGHTA, CDR2 FQGTGA. V shed 5 bases, J shed 2 bases, and the junction held 8 bases outside the gene matches. The CDR3 loop spans 16 amino acids. The CDR3 bases are TGTGCCAGCAGCCTGGGGGCGGGGGGGCCCACAGATACGCAGTATTCT. Translated: CASSLGAGGPTDTQYS.

V usage is TRBV6-4 and J usage is TRBJ2-3; tentative D call: TRBD2 (5 bases). The CDR3 is 15 amino acids. Between the trimmed V and J ends, which lost 2 bases and 0 bases, there was a span of 9 bases. CDR1 and CDR2 (germline): MRHNA, SNTAGT. The CDR3 reads CASSDGSTSTDTQYF. The CDR3 nucleotides read TGTGCCAGCAGTGACGGGAGCACTAGCACAGATACGCAGTATTTT.

This chain joins TRBV4-1 and TRBJ2-4; unclear D gene. Trimming cost V 4 bases and J 0 bases, with 10 bases left between them. The CDR3 contains 15 residues. Germline V gene data show CDR1 as MGHRA and CDR2 as YSYEKL. The CDR3 loop reads CASSPLMLAKNIQYF. DNA for the CDR3: TGCGCCAGCAGCCCCCTAATGTTAGCCAAAAACATTCAGTACTTC.

The chain links TRBV14 to TRBJ2-2; 9 nucleotides match TRBD2. Germline values: CDR1 SGHDN, CDR2 FVKESK. This CDR3 has 14 amino acids. V dropped 4 bases and J dropped 4; count of bases not matched to a gene: 1. This CDR3 is CASSRRGGTGELFF. In DNA form, the CDR3 reads TGTGCCAGCAGCCGGCGGGGGGGCACCGGGGAGCTGTTTTTT. Supplemented by reference TRBV14 and TRBJ2-2, the full variable domain reads EAGVTQFPSHSVIEKGQTVTLRCDPISGHDNLYWYRRVMGKEIKFLLHFVKESKQDESGMPNNRFLAERTGGTYSTLKVQPAELEDSGVYFCASSRRGGTGELFFGEGSRLTVL.

In its sample, this clonotype was seen many times. This chain uses TRBV3-1 with TRBJ2-2, with a tentative D call TRBD2 (5 bases). The length of the CDR3 is 16 residues. Germline lookup yields CDR1 LGHDT and CDR2 YNNKEL (reference sequence). Trimming stripped 3 bases from V and 4 bases from J, with 15 bases between. CDR3 coding DNA: TGTGCCAGCAGCCACCGACCGGGCCGGGGCACCGGGGAGCTGTTTTTT. Protein product: CASSHRPGRGTGELFF.

The rearrangement joins TRBV5-1 to TRBJ2-6; 8 bases are a match to TRBD1. This CDR3 is built from 17 residues. Germline values: CDR1 SGHRS, CDR2 YFSETQ. V shed 5 bases, J shed 9 bases, and the junction held 16 bases outside the gene matches. In DNA, the CDR3 is TGCGCCAGCAGGGCGGCAGGGGGCCCTCCTTATGGCAACGTCCTGACTTTC. Its translation: CASRAAGGPPYGNVLTF.

The chain couples TRBV4-1 to TRBJ1-4; D not resolved. The ends were cut back, 5 bases at V and 7 bases at J, with 11 bases in the middle. Germline CDR1 is MGHRA and CDR2 is YSYEKL. The CDR3 contains 13 residues. CDR3 protein: CASSSTLGEKLFF. CDR3 in DNA: TGCGCCAGCAGCAGTACCTTGGGTGAAAAACTGTTTTTT.

This clonotype was observed at least ten times. The chain has TRBV3-1 and TRBJ2-5; TRBD1 is a possible D gene (7 bases). V was cut by 4 bases and J by 2 bases, with 14 bases left in between. From germline, CDR1 is LGHDT and CDR2 YNNKEL (reference sequence). The CDR3 runs 15 residues. The CDR3 protein is CASSPPGGLQETQYF. For the CDR3, the DNA is TGTGCCAGCAGCCCCCCAGGGGGGTTACAAGAGACCCAGTACTTC.